This passage covers 27 T cell receptor beta chains from one sample sequenced in a study of human T cells and chemical hapten exposure. The time point: patch test 2, 6 weeks after DPC sensitization. Treatment meaning: therapeutic diphenylcyclopropenone sensitization with weekly scalp DPC. TCRdb recomputed calls from the RACE reads with MiXCR, one row per CDR3 protein. The table includes roughly 150,000 distinct CDR3 sequences, around 11% detected once. The sequencing used whole blood, collected in connection with sensitization to the hapten diphenylcyclopropenone (DPC). All receptors derive from a woman in her 50s with alopecia areata. Some clones in this sample may be carry-over from other donors' samples.

The chain employs TRBV3-1 and TRBJ2-5; D may correspond to TRBD1 or TRBD2 (5 bases each). The CDR3 is 13 amino acids. Per germline, CDR1 LGHDT and CDR2 YNNKEL (reference sequence). V lost 11 bases, J lost 5 bases, and 18 bases lay in between. The CDR3: CAAGVRVLETQYF. CDR3 DNA sequence: TGTGCCGCGGGCGTCAGGGTATTGGAGACCCAGTACTTC.

This clonotype was observed at least ten times. This chain joins TRBV5-6 and TRBJ2-5; the D gene is possibly TRBD2 (5 bases). The V end lost 4 bases, the J end lost 0 bases, and 13 bases lay between the germline ends. Per germline, CDR1 SGHDT and CDR2 YYEEEE. The CDR3 is made up of 15 amino acids. The CDR3 sequence is CASSPRRGYQETQYF. The DNA of the CDR3 is TGTGCCAGCAGCCCCCGGCGCGGGTACCAAGAGACCCAGTACTTC. Looking up the rest from reference TRBV5-6 and TRBJ2-5 gives the full variable domain: DAGVTQSPTHLIKTRGQQVTLRCSPKSGHDTVSWYQQALGQGPQFIFQYYEEEERQRGNFPDRFSGHQFPNYSSELNVNALLLGDSALYLCASSPRRGYQETQYFGPGTRLLVL.

The DNA of the CDR3 is TGCAGCGTTGAAGGATTGAGACAGCCCGGACTAGCGGGACTGGAAGAGACCCAGTACTTC. Amino acids: CSVEGLRQPGLAGLEETQYF. V usage is TRBV29-1 and J usage is TRBJ2-5; 12 bases fit TRBD2. This CDR3 is built from 20 residues. Germline values: CDR1 SQVTM, CDR2 ANQGSEA. V trimming: 1 base; J trimming: 3 bases; junction bases outside the gene matches: 18.

This clonotype was seen at least ten times. V gene TRBV2 combines with J gene TRBJ1-1; D unclear. Trimming took 0 bases from V and 6 from J, leaving 11 bases between them. The germline gives CDR1 SNHLY, CDR2 FYNNEI. This CDR3 contains 14 residues. The CDR3 sequence: CASSEAVGFAEAFF. CDR3 DNA sequence: TGTGCCAGCAGTGAAGCTGTAGGGTTCGCTGAAGCTTTCTTT.

The genes are TRBV14 and TRBJ1-1; D is perhaps TRBD1 (6 bases). This CDR3 has 13 residues. The germline V gene has CDR1 SGHDN and CDR2 FVKESK. V gave up 4 bases and J gave up 5 bases, with 11 bases separating them. The CDR3 is CASSRQGRTEAFF. Here the CDR3 DNA reads TGTGCCAGCAGCCGGCAGGGGCGGACTGAAGCTTTCTTT.

In its sample, this clonotype was seen many times. V gene TRBV7-8 combines with J gene TRBJ2-5; no definite D call. V was cut by 2 bases and J by 0 bases, with 10 bases left in between. Germline CDR1 reads SGHVS; CDR2 reads FQNEAQ. This CDR3 spans 15 amino acids. CDR3 coding DNA: TGTGCCAGCAGCTTACCAGATTCGTACCAAGAGACCCAGTACTTC. It translates to CASSLPDSYQETQYF. Based on the CDR3 plus reference TRBV7-8 and TRBJ2-5, the full variable domain is GAGVSQSPRYKVAKRGQDVALRCDPISGHVSLFWYQQALGQGPEFLTYFQNEAQLDKSGLPSDRFFAERPEGSVSTLKIQRTQQEDSAVYLCASSLPDSYQETQYFGPGTRLLVL.

This clonotype was seen only a few times. This rearrangement joins TRBV27 to TRBJ2-1; D possibly uses TRBD1 or TRBD2 (5 bases each). The V end lost 2 bases, the J end lost 0 bases, and 8 bases lay between the germline ends. Germline V gives CDR1 MNHEY, CDR2 SMNVEV (reference sequence). This CDR3 contains 15 residues. CDR3: CASSLEGLSYNEQFF. CDR3 sequence (DNA): TGTGCCAGCAGTTTAGAGGGGCTCTCCTACAATGAGCAGTTCTTC.

There are a few counts of this clonotype. The chain couples TRBV29-1 to TRBJ2-1; 7 bases agree with TRBD2. CDR3 length equals 14 residues. V dropped 4 bases and J dropped 1; count of bases not matched to a gene: 4. The germline gives CDR1 SQVTM, CDR2 ANQGSEA. CDR3 sequence: CSVAWGGSYNEQFF. The CDR3 DNA reads as TGCAGCGTTGCCTGGGGGGGGTCCTACAATGAGCAGTTCTTC.

The chain recombines TRBV29-1 with TRBJ1-2; possible D gene TRBD1, 5 bases. The CDR3 totals 13 residues. V was clipped by 0 bases and J by 8 bases, with 13 bases between them. From germline, CDR1 is SQVTM and CDR2 ANQGSEA. Here the CDR3 DNA reads TGCAGCGTTGAAGATCATGGGGGGTTGGGCTACACCTTC. It codes for CSVEDHGGLGYTF. Variable domain in full (rest from reference TRBV29-1 and TRBJ1-2): SAVISQKPSRDICQRGTSLTIQCQVDSQVTMMFWYRQQPGQSLTLIATANQGSEATYESGFVIDKFPISRPNLTFSTLTVSNMSPEDSSIYLCSVEDHGGLGYTFGSGTRLTVV.

This clonotype was picked up a small number of times. This rearrangement joins TRBV7-2 to TRBJ2-1, with D possibly matching TRBD1 (5 bases). CDR1 SGHTA and CDR2 FQGNSA come from the germline V gene. The CDR3 contains 13 residues. V shed 5 bases and J shed 8 bases, with 13 bases lying between them. The CDR3 coding sequence is TGTGCCAGCAGCCTGGGGATCAGGGATGAGCAGTTCTTC. Translation: CASSLGIRDEQFF.

Ten or more counts support this clonotype. The chain has TRBV12-3 or TRBV12-4 and TRBJ1-5; perhaps TRBD1 as D (6 bases). V was shortened by 5 bases and J by 4 bases, with 15 bases between the two germline ends. The CDR3 totals 15 residues. The CDR3 loop reads CASSGGGRRNQPQHF. The CDR3 DNA reads TGTGCCAGCAGTGGCGGGGGGCGCCGGAATCAGCCCCAGCATTTT.

The sample holds many counts of this clonotype. This chain uses TRBV20-1 with TRBJ1-4; maybe TRBD1 (6 bases). CDR1 is DFQATT, CDR2 SNEGSKA, per germline (reference sequence). The V end was cut by 3 bases, the J end by 7 bases, with 12 bases between. CDR3 length: 13 amino acids. CDR3 DNA: TGCAGTGCTAGGGAGGGACAAGGTGAAAAACTGTTTTTT. Residues: CSAREGQGEKLFF.

The V and J genes are TRBV20-1 and TRBJ2-1; 10 nucleotides align to TRBD2. The CDR3 totals 16 residues. Germline-derived CDR1 and CDR2 are DFQATT and SNEGSKA (reference sequence). V shed 3 bases and J 7 bases; nucleotides not matched to a gene: 12. The CDR3 coding sequence is TGCAGTGCTAGGGCCCCGGGAGCGGGAGGGATAAATGAGCAGTTCTTC. Translation gives CSARAPGAGGINEQFF.

This clonotype was observed a few times. This chain joins TRBV12-3 or TRBV12-4 and TRBJ1-1, with D possibly being TRBD1 (6 bases). CDR3 length: 13 amino acids. Trimming took 5 bases from V and 12 from J, leaving 19 bases between them. The CDR3 coding sequence is TGTGCCAGCAGTAGGGGTGTGGGGGCCCACTCTTTCTTT. Residues: CASSRGVGAHSFF.

This sequence joins TRBV5-1 and TRBJ2-7, with no clear D. The CDR3 is made up of 13 amino acids. Germline lookup yields CDR1 SGHRS and CDR2 YFSETQ. V lost 2 bases and J 6 bases, leaving 12 bases between the germline ends. The CDR3 loop reads CASSLGAESEQYF. DNA for the CDR3: TGCGCCAGCAGCTTAGGTGCGGAGAGCGAGCAGTACTTC.

This clonotype was detected only a few times. The chain combines TRBV12-3 or TRBV12-4 with TRBJ2-2; no reliable D call. The CDR3 has 13 amino acids. Trimming cost V 5 bases and J 4 bases, with 8 bases left between them. CDR3 residues: CASSTIGTGELFF. DNA of the CDR3: TGTGCCAGCAGTACCATCGGCACCGGGGAGCTGTTTTTT.

This clonotype has a handful of counts. The chain combines TRBV10-3 with TRBJ2-4; D is possibly TRBD1 (5 bases). The CDR3 is 16 residues long. Per germline, CDR1 ENHRY and CDR2 SYGVKD. V lost 0 bases to trimming and J lost 0 bases, with 9 bases between them. Here the CDR3 DNA reads TGTGCCATCAGTGAGTCCAGGGTACTAGCCAAAAACATTCAGTACTTC. Translating gives CAISESRVLAKNIQYF.

The CDR3 reads CASSKGQGGLRTQYF. The CDR3 DNA is TGTGCCAGCAGCAAAGGCCAGGGAGGTTTAAGGACCCAGTACTTC. This sequence joins TRBV21-1 and TRBJ2-5; TRBD2 is taken as the D call from the table, unchecked against the DNA. TRBV21-1 is reported as a pseudogene. The CDR3 is made up of 15 amino acids.

This clonotype was seen many times. A read error may account for a junction end that differs from germline. The rearrangement uses TRBV2 and TRBJ1-5; 9 positions match TRBD1. The CDR3 is made up of 20 amino acids. Germline lookup yields CDR1 SNHLY and CDR2 FYNNEI. Written as DNA, the CDR3 is TGTGCCAGCACTGAAATCCCCACTGTCGGGGATACAGGGGGCCGTCAGCCCCAGCATTTT. Amino acid sequence: CASTEIPTVGDTGGRQPQHF.

This clonotype was seen more than once but under ten times. The V call is TRBV7-9, the J call TRBJ2-4, with D possibly TRBD2 on 5 matching bases. The CDR3 has 14 residues. Germline CDR1 reads SEHNR; CDR2 reads FQNEAQ (reference sequence). The V end lost 5 bases, the J end lost 4 bases, and 12 bases lay between the germline ends. The DNA of the CDR3 is TGTGCCAGCAGCCTATTCGAGCGGAAAAACATTCAGTACTTC. Translating it yields CASSLFERKNIQYF.

At least ten counts were recorded for this clonotype. V and J are TRBV7-9 and TRBJ2-7; TRBD1 agrees at 7 bases. V was pared by 3 bases and J by 4 bases, with 3 bases of the junction left unmatched. Germline V gives CDR1 SEHNR, CDR2 FQNEAQ (reference sequence). The CDR3 spans 13 residues. The CDR3 region has the DNA TGTGCCAGCAGCTTGGACAGGTTATACGAGCAGTACTTC. This encodes CASSLDRLYEQYF.

V and J are TRBV28 and TRBJ2-1; 8 positions agree with TRBD1. CDR1 is MDHEN, CDR2 SYDVKM, per germline. The J segment lost 6 bases and the V segment lost 3 bases, leaving 4 bases of the junction unmatched. The CDR3 is 14 residues long. CDR3 nucleotides: TGTGCCAGCAGTTTGACAGGGGCCCCCAATGAGCAGTTCTTC. It translates to CASSLTGAPNEQFF.

This clonotype has a handful of counts. This chain joins TRBV25-1 and TRBJ1-1, with 7 bases lining up with TRBD1. Germline values: CDR1 MGHDK, CDR2 SYGVNS. The CDR3 spans 14 residues. Germline trimming cut 8 bases from V and 2 bases from J; bases unmatched to any gene: 8. CDR3 region: CASYSQGINTEAFF. In DNA, the CDR3 is TGTGCCAGCTATTCACAGGGGATAAACACTGAAGCTTTCTTT.

V is TRBV20-1 and J is TRBJ1-3, with unresolved D. The CDR3 has 14 residues. V was clipped by 0 bases and J by 4 bases, with 10 bases between them. CDR1 is DFQATT, CDR2 SNEGSKA, per germline (reference sequence). The CDR3 nucleotides read TGCAGTGCTAGAGATCGGAGAGGGGGAAACACCATATATTTT. This codes for CSARDRRGGNTIYF.

The chain links TRBV20-1 to TRBJ2-7, with 7 bases matching TRBD1. CDR3 length: 15 amino acids. The J segment lost 1 base and the V segment lost 1 base, leaving 7 bases of the junction unmatched. Germline CDR1 DFQATT, CDR2 SNEGSKA (reference sequence). CDR3 loop: CSARGWDSASYEQYF. The CDR3, as DNA: TGCAGTGCTAGAGGGTGGGACAGCGCTTCCTACGAGCAGTACTTC.

V is TRBV7-2 and J is TRBJ1-6; TRBD1 might be the D (6 bases). CDR1 SGHTA and CDR2 FQGNSA come from the germline V gene. V lost 5 bases, J lost 11 bases, and 16 bases lay in between. CDR3 length: 14 amino acids. CDR3 in DNA: TGTGCCAGCAGCGAGAATACAGGGACCCCACCCCTCCACTTT. As protein: CASSENTGTPPLHF.

Only a few counts were recorded for this clonotype. J is TRBJ2-7 and V is TRBV19, with unresolved D. This CDR3 spans 16 amino acids. Trimming removed 0 bases from V and 5 bases from J, with 17 bases in between. From germline, CDR1 is LNHDA and CDR2 SQIVND (reference sequence). CDR3 coding DNA: TGTGCCAGTAGTATAGAGGCAGGAATTACCTACGACGAGCAGTACTTC. Its translation: CASSIEAGITYDEQYF.